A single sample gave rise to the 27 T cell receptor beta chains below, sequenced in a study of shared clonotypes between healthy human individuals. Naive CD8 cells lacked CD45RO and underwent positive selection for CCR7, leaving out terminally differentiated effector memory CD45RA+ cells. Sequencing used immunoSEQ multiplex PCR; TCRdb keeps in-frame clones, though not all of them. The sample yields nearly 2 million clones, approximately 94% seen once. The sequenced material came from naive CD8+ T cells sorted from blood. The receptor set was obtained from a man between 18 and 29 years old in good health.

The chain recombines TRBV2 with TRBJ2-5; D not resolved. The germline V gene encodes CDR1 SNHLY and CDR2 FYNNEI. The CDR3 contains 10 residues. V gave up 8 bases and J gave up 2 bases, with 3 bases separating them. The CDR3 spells CASGQETQYF. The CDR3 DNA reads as TGTGCCAGCGGTCAAGAGACCCAGTACTTC.

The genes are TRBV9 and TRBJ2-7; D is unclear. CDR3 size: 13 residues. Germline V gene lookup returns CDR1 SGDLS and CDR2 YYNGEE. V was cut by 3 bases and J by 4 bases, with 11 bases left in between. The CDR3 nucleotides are TGTGCCAGCAGCGCCGCTAGTGGGTACGAGCAGTACTTC. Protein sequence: CASSAASGYEQYF. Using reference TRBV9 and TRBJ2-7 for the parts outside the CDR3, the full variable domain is DSGVTQTPKHLITATGQRVTLRCSPRSGDLSVYWYQQSLDQGLQFLIQYYNGEERAKGNILERFSAQQFPDLHSELNLSSLELGDSALYFCASSAASGYEQYFGPGTRLTVT.

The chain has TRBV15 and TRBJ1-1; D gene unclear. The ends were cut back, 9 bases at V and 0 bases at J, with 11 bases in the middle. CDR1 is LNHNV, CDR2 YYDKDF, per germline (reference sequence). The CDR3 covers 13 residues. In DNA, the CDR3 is TGTGCCACGGAATATACGGTGAACACTGAAGCTTTCTTT. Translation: CATEYTVNTEAFF.

CDR3 region: CASSLQDRTNYGYTF. CDR3 coding DNA: TGTGCCAGCAGCCTGCAGGACAGGACTAACTATGGCTACACCTTC. The chain carries TRBV7-9 and TRBJ1-2; TRBD1 agrees at 7 bases. The germline V gene encodes CDR1 SEHNR and CDR2 FQNEAQ (reference sequence). After removal of 5 bases from V and 0 bases from J, the junction contained 6 bases not matched to a gene. CDR3 length equals 15 residues.

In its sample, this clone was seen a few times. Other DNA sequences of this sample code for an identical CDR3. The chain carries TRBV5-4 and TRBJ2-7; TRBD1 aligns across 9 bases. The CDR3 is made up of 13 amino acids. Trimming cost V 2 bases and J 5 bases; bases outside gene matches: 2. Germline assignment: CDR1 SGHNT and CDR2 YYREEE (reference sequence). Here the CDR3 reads CASSFTGGHEQYF. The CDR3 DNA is TGTGCCAGCAGCTTTACAGGGGGCCACGAGCAGTACTTC.

The CDR3: CASSLGQANTEAFF. In DNA, the CDR3 is TGTGCCAGCAGCTTAGGACAGGCGAACACTGAAGCTTTCTTT. This chain links TRBV11-2 with TRBJ1-1; D may be TRBD1 (6 bases). Trimming left V 1 base short and J 1 base short, with 7 bases between. The length of the CDR3 is 14 residues. Germline V CDR1 and CDR2: SGHAT, FQNNGV.

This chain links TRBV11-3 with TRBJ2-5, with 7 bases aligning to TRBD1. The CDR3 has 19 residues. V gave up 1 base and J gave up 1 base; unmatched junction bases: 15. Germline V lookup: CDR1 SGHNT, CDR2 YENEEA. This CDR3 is CASSLGLRDSSSFQETQYF. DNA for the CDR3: TGTGCCAGCAGCTTAGGGCTCCGGGACAGCTCATCCTTCCAAGAGACCCAGTACTTC.

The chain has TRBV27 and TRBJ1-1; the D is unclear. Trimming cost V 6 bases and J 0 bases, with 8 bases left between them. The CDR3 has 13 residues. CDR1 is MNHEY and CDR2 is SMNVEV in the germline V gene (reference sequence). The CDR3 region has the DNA TGTGCCAGCAGAGTAGGTCTGAACACTGAAGCTTTCTTT. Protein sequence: CASRVGLNTEAFF.

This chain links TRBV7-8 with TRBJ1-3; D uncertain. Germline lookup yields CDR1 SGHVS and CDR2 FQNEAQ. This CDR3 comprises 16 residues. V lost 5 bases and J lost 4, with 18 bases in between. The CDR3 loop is CASSPLWYFAGNTIYF. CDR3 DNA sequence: TGTGCCAGCAGCCCCTTGTGGTACTTTGCCGGAAACACCATATATTTT.

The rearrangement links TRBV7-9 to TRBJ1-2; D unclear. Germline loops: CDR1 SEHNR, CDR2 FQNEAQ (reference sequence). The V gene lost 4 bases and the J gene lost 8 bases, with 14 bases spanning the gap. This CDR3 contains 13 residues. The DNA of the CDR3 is TGTGCCAGCAGCTCGAGTGGGGTCGCGGGCTACACCTTC. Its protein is CASSSSGVAGYTF.

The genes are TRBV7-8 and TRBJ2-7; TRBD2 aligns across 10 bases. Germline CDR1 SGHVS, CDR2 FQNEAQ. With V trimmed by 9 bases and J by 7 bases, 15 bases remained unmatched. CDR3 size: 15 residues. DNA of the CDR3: TGTGCCAGTCCTGACCCTAGCGGGAGTGCAATAGAGCAGTACTTC. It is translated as CASPDPSGSAIEQYF.

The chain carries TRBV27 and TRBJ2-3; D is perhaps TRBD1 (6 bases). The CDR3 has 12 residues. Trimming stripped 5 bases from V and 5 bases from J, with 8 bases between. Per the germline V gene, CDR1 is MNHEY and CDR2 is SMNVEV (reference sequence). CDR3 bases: TGTGCCAGCAGTCACAGGGTAGATACGCAGTATTTT. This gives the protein CASSHRVDTQYF.

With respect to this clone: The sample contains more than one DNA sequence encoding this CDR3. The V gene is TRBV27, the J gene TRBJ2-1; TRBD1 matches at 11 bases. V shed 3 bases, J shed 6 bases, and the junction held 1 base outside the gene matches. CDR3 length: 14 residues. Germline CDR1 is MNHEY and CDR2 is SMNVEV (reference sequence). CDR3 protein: CASSLGQGGNEQFF. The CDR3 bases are TGTGCCAGCAGTTTGGGACAGGGGGGCAATGAGCAGTTCTTC.

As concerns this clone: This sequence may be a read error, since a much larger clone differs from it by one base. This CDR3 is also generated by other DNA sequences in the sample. Here the CDR3 reads CASSVAAGDYEQYF. CDR3 DNA sequence: TGTGCCAGCAGCGTAGCGGCAGGGGACTACGAGCAGTACTTC. This chain uses TRBV9 with TRBJ2-7; possible D gene TRBD1, 6 bases. V was clipped by 0 bases and J by 3 bases, with 10 bases between them. CDR1 and CDR2 from the germline V gene are SGDLS and YYNGEE. The CDR3 loop spans 14 amino acids.

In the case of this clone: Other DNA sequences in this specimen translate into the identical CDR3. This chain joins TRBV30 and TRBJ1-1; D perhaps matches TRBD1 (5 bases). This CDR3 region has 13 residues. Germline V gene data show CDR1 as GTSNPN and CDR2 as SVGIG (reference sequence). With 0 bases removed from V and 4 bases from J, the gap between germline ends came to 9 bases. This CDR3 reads CAWSVLGGTEAFF. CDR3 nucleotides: TGTGCCTGGAGTGTACTTGGGGGCACTGAAGCTTTCTTT.

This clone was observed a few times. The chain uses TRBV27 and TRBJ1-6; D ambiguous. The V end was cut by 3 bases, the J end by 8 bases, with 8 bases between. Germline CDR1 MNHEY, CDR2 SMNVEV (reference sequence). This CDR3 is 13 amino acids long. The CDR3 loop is CASSFSADSPLHF. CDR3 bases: TGTGCCAGCAGTTTCTCGGCGGATTCACCCCTCCACTTT.

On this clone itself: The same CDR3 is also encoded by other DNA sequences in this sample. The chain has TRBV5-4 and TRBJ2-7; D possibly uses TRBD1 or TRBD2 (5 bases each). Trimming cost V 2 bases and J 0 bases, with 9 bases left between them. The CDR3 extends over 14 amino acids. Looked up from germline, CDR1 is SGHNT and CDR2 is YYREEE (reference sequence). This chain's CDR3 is CASSLGTDSYEQYF. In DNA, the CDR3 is TGTGCCAGCAGCTTAGGGACGGACTCCTACGAGCAGTACTTC.

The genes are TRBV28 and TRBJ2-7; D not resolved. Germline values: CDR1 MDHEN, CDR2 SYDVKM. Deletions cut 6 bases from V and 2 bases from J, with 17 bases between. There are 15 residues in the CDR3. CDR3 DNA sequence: TGTGCCAGCAGAACCGCCCTTAGGAATCCCTACGAGCAGTACTTC. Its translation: CASRTALRNPYEQYF.

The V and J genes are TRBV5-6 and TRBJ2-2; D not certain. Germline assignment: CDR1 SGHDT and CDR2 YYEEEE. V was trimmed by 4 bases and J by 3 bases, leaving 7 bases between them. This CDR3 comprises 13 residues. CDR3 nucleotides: TGTGCCAGCAGCCCAACATACACCGGGGAGCTGTTTTTT. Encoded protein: CASSPTYTGELFF. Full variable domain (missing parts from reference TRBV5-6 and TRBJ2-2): DAGVTQSPTHLIKTRGQQVTLRCSPKSGHDTVSWYQQALGQGPQFIFQYYEEEERQRGNFPDRFSGHQFPNYSSELNVNALLLGDSALYLCASSPTYTGELFFGEGSRLTVL.

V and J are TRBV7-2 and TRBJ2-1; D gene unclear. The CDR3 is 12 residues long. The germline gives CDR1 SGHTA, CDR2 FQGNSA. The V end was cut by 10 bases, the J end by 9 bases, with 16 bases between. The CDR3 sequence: CATSDTVGEQFF. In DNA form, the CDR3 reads TGTGCCACCTCCGACACGGTGGGTGAGCAGTTCTTC.

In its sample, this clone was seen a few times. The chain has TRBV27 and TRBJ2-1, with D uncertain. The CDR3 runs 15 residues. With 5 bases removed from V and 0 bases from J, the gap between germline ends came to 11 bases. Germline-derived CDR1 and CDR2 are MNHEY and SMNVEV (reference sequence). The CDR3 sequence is CASSPLDDSYNEQFF. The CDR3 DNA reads TGTGCCAGCAGTCCCTTGGATGACTCCTACAATGAGCAGTTCTTC.

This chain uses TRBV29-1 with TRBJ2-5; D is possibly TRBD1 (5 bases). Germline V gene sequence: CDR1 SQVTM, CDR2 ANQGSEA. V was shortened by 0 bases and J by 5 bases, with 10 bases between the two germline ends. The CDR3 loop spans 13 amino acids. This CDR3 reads CSVEEQARETQYF. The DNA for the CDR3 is TGCAGCGTTGAAGAACAGGCGCGCGAGACCCAGTACTTC.

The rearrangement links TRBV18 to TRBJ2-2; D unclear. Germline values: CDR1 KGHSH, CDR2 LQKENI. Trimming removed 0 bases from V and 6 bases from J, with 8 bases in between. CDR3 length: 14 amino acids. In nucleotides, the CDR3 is TGTGCCAGCTCACCACCAGGAGCTCCCGGGGAGCTGTTTTTT. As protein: CASSPPGAPGELFF.

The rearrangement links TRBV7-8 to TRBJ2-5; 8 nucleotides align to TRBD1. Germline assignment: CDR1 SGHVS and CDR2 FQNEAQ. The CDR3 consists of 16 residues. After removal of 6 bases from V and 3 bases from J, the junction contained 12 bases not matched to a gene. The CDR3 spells CASSLNPGQGEETQYF. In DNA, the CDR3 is TGTGCCAGCAGTTTAAATCCCGGACAGGGTGAAGAGACCCAGTACTTC.

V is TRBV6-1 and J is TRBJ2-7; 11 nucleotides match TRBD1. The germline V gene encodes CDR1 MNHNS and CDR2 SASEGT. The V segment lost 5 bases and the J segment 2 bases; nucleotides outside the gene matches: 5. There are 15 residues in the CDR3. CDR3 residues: CASSRDRGGPYEQYF. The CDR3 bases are TGTGCCAGCAGTAGGGACAGGGGGGGACCCTACGAGCAGTACTTC.

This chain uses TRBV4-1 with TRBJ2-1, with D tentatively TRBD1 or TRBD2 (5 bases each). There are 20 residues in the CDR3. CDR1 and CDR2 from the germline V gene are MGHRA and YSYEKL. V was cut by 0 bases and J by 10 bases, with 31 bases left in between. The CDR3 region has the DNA TGCGCCAGCAGCCAAGATCCTTTTTCGACAGTGACCGGGGATTTAGGGGAGCAGTTCTTC. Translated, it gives CASSQDPFSTVTGDLGEQFF.

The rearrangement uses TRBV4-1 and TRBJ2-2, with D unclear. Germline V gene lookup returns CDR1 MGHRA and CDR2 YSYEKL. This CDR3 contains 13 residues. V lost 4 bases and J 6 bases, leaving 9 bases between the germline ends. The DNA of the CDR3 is TGCGCCAGCAGCCTCGTTGGTCCCGGGGAGCTGTTTTTT. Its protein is CASSLVGPGELFF.